The 12 T cell receptor beta chains below come from one sample, sequenced in a study of a mutant IDH1 vaccine in newly diagnosed glioma. Their target antigens are unknown. Only in-frame clones appear in the TCRdb table, and some are missing; sequencing was by immunoSEQ multiplex PCR. The sample has 110,000 or so clones, approximately 87% seen once. Time point meaning: week 11, during vaccination. Vaccinated patients received 300 ug of mutant IDH1 20-mer peptide per dose, with topical imiquimod. This specimen consisted of PBMCs, obtained from a glioma patient whose treatment included an IDH1 peptide vaccine. These receptors were collected from a woman aged 50 to 60 with glioma.

Only a few counts were recorded for this clone. This chain joins TRBV6-6 and TRBJ1-1; weak D call: TRBD1 (6 bases). Trimming pared 7 bases from V and 5 bases from J, leaving 20 bases between. From germline, CDR1 is MNHNY and CDR2 SVGAGI (reference sequence). This CDR3 region has 15 residues. In DNA, the CDR3 is TGTGCCAGCAAGGGGAGGGGGGGAGGAAAGACTGAAGCTTTCTTT. It codes for CASKGRGGGKTEAFF.

This sequence joins TRBV6-6 and TRBJ1-5, with 9 bases identical to TRBD1. The germline gives CDR1 MNHNY, CDR2 SVGAGI (reference sequence). This CDR3 has 14 amino acids. The ends lost 6 bases at V and 5 bases at J; junction bases unmatched: 5. CDR3 nucleotide sequence: TGTGCCAGCAGCCCGGACAGGGGACATCAGCCCCAGCATTTT. Translation: CASSPDRGHQPQHF.

The rearrangement uses TRBV28 and TRBJ1-2; 7 bases are shared with TRBD1. The CDR3 runs 13 residues. The germline CDR1 and CDR2 sequences are MDHEN and SYDVKM. J gave up 4 bases and V 6 bases, and 5 bases lay outside the gene matches. The DNA for the CDR3 is TGTGCCAGCAGCGAGAGACAGGGCTATGGCTACACCTTC. Translating it yields CASSERQGYGYTF.

The rearrangement links TRBV6-1 to TRBJ2-1, with D possibly being TRBD2 (6 bases). The ends were cut back, 7 bases at V and 0 bases at J, with 13 bases in the middle. There are 15 residues in the CDR3. Germline CDR1 reads MNHNS; CDR2 reads SASEGT. CDR3 sequence (DNA): TGTGCCAGCATCGTGGGGGAGGCCTCCTACAATGAGCAGTTCTTC. Its translation is CASIVGEASYNEQFF.

The genes are TRBV10-1 and TRBJ1-6; D is ambiguous. CDR3 size: 15 residues. V gave up 0 bases and J gave up 7 bases, with 10 bases separating them. Per germline, CDR1 WNHNN and CDR2 SYGVQD (reference sequence). The CDR3 DNA follows: TGCGCCAGCAGTGAGTCGAAAGCAGGAAATTCACCCCTCCACTTT. It yields the protein CASSESKAGNSPLHF.

This clone was counted once. The V call is TRBV6-6, the J call TRBJ1-1; a possible D gene is TRBD1 (5 bases). The CDR3 runs to 16 residues. V lost 0 bases and J lost 0, with 11 bases in between. Germline V gene data show CDR1 as MNHNY and CDR2 as SVGAGI (reference sequence). CDR3 sequence (DNA): TGTGCCAGCAGTTACTCGAGTAGGGGAGTGAACACTGAAGCTTTCTTT. Protein: CASSYSSRGVNTEAFF.

V gene TRBV11-2 combines with J gene TRBJ1-4, with D possibly matching TRBD1 (6 bases). Germline CDR1 SGHAT, CDR2 FQNNGV. The CDR3 covers 13 residues. V was trimmed by 1 base and J by 13 bases, leaving 13 bases between them. The CDR3: CASSLATGIGLFF. The CDR3 DNA follows: TGTGCCAGCAGCTTAGCCACAGGGATAGGACTGTTTTTT.

The V gene is TRBV2, the J gene TRBJ2-1; D remains ambiguous. The V gene lost 2 bases and the J gene lost 8 bases, with 13 bases spanning the gap. Germline lookup yields CDR1 SNHLY and CDR2 FYNNEI. This CDR3 comprises 14 residues. This CDR3 reads CASSERSRGDEQFF. The CDR3 bases are TGTGCCAGCAGTGAACGGAGCAGAGGAGATGAGCAGTTCTTC.

The rearrangement links TRBV5-1 to TRBJ2-5; possibly TRBD1 for D (6 bases). Trimming left V 3 bases short and J 1 base short, with 13 bases between. The CDR3 length is 15 residues. Germline CDR1 is SGHRS and CDR2 is YFSETQ. The CDR3 nucleotides are TGCGCCAGCAGCTCGCCAGGACAGAGCCAAGAGACCCAGTACTTC. It translates to CASSSPGQSQETQYF.

The CDR3 here is CATSGTGPPSGANVLTF. CDR3 DNA sequence: TGTGCCACCAGCGGGACAGGACCCCCCTCTGGGGCCAACGTCCTGACTTTC. The rearrangement uses TRBV15 and TRBJ2-6, with 8 bases identical to TRBD1. V shed 5 bases, J shed 0 bases, and the junction held 6 bases outside the gene matches. This CDR3 region has 17 residues. The germline gives CDR1 LNHNV, CDR2 YYDKDF (reference sequence).

V and J are TRBV7-9 and TRBJ2-5, with 16 positions matching TRBD2. Germline loops: CDR1 SEHNR, CDR2 FQNEAQ (reference sequence). This CDR3 spans 18 amino acids. Trimming removed 0 bases from V and 4 bases from J; junction bases left unmatched: 5. The CDR3 loop reads CASSLAGTSGRAGETQYF. CDR3 bases: TGTGCCAGCAGCTTAGCAGGGACTAGCGGGAGGGCCGGAGAGACCCAGTACTTC.

For this clone: Other DNA sequences in the sample encode the same CDR3. The V and J genes are TRBV28 and TRBJ1-2, with D tentatively TRBD1 (6 bases). CDR3 size: 12 residues. Germline CDR1 is MDHEN and CDR2 is SYDVKM. The V end was cut by 3 bases, the J end by 5 bases, with 7 bases between. In nucleotides, the CDR3 is TGTGCCAGCAGTTTTACAGGGTATGGCTACACCTTC. Encoded protein: CASSFTGYGYTF.